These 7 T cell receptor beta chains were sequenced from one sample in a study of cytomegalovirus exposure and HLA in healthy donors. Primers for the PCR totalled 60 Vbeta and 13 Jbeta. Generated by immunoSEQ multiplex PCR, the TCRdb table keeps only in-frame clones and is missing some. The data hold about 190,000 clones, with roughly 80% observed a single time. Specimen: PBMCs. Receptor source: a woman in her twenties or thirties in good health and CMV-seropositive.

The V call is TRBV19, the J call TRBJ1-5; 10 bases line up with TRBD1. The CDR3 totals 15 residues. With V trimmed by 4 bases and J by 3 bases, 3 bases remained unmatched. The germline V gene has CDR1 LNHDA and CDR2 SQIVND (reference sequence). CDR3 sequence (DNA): TGTGCCAGTAGTAAAGGACAGGGGGACAATCAGCCCCAGCATTTT. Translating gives CASSKGQGDNQPQHF.

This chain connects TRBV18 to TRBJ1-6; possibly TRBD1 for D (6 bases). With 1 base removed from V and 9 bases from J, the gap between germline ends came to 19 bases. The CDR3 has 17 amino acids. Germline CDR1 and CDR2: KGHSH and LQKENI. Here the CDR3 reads CASSPLGQGNFGSPLHF. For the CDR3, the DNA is TGTGCCAGCTCACCACTGGGCCAGGGGAATTTTGGTTCACCCCTCCACTTT.

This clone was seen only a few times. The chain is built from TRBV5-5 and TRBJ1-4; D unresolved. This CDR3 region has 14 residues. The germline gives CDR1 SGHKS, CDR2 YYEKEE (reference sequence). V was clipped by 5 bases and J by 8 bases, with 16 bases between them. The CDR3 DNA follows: TGTGCCAGCAGTCGTAACTGGGGAGAGGAAAAACTGTTTTTT. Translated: CASSRNWGEEKLFF.

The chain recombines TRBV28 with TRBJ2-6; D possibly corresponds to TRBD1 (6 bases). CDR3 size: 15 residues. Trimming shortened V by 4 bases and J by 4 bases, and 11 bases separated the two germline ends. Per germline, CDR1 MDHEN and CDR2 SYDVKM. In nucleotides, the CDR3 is TGTGCCAGCAGTTCCTACAGGGCCGGGGCCAACGTCCTGACTTTC. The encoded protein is CASSSYRAGANVLTF.

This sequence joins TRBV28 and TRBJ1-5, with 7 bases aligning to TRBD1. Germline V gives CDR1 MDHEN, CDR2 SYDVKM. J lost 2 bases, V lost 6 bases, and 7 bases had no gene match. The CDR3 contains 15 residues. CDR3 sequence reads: CASRRRQGGNQPQHF. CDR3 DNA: TGTGCCAGCAGACGGAGACAGGGAGGCAATCAGCCCCAGCATTTT.

CDR3 sequence: CASSDRQGNNSPLHF. The CDR3 DNA follows: TGTGCCAGCAGCGACCGACAGGGGAATAATTCACCCCTCCACTTT. The rearrangement joins TRBV7-9 to TRBJ1-6; 8 bases align to TRBD1. This CDR3 has 15 amino acids. Losses at the gene ends were 5 bases for V and 5 bases for J; bases not matched to a gene: 5. In germline, CDR1 is SEHNR, CDR2 FQNEAQ (reference sequence). Together with reference TRBV7-9 and TRBJ1-6, the CDR3 gives the full variable domain: DTGVSQNPRHKITKRGQNVTFRCDPISEHNRLYWYRQTLGQGPEFLTYFQNEAQLEKSRLLSDRFSAERPKGSFSTLEIQRTEQGDSAMYLCASSDRQGNNSPLHFGNGTRLTVT.

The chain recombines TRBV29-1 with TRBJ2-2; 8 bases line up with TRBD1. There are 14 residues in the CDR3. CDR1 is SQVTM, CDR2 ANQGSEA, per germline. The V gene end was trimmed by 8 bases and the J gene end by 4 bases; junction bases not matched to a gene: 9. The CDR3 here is CSTWTGRGTGELFF. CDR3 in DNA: TGCAGCACCTGGACAGGGAGAGGCACCGGGGAGCTGTTTTTT.